The entry below gives a single T cell receptor beta chain sequence along with its context. Its antigen is unidentified. These data come from a study of spatial heterogeneity in lung cancer. Overall study: In tumor regions TCR transcript counts correlated strongly with a matched bulk RNA-seq T cell module score. Unique TCR and UMI combinations averaged more than ten appearances each in raw reads.

Study-wide results and caveats: Expanded intratumoral alpha and beta TCR counts tracked tumor mutation counts.

Time point specified: sample taken at primary tumor resection. Untreated early-stage non-small cell lung cancer patients, 72 in total, were the donors. The CDR3 covers 15 residues. Germline V CDR1 and CDR2: DFQATT, SNEGSKA (reference sequence). V trimming: 6 bases; J trimming: 4 bases; junction bases outside the gene matches: 5. Each CDR3 protein gets one entry after TCRdb re-called the 5' RACE reads with MiXCR. The sample lists some 23,000 distinct CDR3 sequences; 5% to 7.5% were seen once. The source was lung tumor tissue, collected at surgery. This chain links TRBV20-1 with TRBJ2-3; 15 nucleotides match TRBD2. This TCR was sampled from a male donor with early-stage non-small cell lung cancer. The CDR3 coding sequence is TGCAGTGCCGGCGGACTAGCGGGAGGGCCAGATACGCAGTATTTT. As protein: CSAGGLAGGPDTQYF.